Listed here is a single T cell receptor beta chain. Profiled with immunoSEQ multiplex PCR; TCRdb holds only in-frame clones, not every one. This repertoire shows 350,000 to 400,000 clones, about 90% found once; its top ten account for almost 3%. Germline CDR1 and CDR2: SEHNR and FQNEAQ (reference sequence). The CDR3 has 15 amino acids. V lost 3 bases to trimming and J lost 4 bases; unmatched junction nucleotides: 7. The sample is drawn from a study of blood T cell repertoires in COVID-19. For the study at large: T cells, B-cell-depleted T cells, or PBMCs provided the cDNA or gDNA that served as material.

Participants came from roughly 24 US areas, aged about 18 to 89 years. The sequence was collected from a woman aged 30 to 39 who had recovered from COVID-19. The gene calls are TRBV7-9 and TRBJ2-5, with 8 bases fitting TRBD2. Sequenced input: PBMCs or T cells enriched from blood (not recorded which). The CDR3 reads CASSLSGTSGETQYF. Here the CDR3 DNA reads TGTGCCAGCAGCTTGTCCGGGACTAGTGGAGAGACCCAGTACTTC.